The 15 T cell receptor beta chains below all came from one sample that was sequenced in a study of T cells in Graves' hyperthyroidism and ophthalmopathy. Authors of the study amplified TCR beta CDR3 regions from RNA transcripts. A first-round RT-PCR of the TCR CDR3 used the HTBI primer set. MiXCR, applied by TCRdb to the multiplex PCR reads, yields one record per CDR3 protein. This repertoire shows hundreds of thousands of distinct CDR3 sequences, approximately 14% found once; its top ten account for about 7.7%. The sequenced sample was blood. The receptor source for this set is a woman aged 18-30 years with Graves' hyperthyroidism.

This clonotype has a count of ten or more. The CDR3 DNA reads as TGTGCCAGCAGCCAAGTTGCGGGGGCCTACGAGCAGTACTTC. Translated: CASSQVAGAYEQYF. The chain combines TRBV3-1 with TRBJ2-7, with TRBD2 matching 7 bases. CDR1 is LGHDT, CDR2 YNNKEL, per germline (reference sequence). V gave up 1 base and J gave up 2 bases; unmatched junction bases: 2. The length of the CDR3 is 14 residues.

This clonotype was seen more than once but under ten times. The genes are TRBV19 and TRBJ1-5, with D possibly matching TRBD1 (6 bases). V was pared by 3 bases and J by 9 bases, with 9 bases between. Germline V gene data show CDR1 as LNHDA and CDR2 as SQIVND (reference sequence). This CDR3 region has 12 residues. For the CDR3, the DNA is TGTGCCAGTAGTATGGGGGGGCCGCCCCAGCATTTT. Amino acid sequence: CASSMGGPPQHF.

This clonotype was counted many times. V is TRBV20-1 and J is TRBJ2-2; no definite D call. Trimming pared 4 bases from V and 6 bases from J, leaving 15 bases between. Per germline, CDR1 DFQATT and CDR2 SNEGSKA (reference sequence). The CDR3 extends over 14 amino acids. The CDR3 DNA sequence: TGCAGTGCTAAAGGCACATCCAACCCCGGGGAGCTGTTTTTT. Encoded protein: CSAKGTSNPGELFF.

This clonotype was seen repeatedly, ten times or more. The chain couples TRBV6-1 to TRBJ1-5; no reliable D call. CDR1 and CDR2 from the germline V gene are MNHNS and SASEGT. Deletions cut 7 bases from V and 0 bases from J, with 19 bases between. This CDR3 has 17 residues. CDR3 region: CASTSDLGRFSNQPQHF. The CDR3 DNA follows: TGTGCCAGCACCTCGGACCTGGGGAGATTTAGCAATCAGCCCCAGCATTTT.

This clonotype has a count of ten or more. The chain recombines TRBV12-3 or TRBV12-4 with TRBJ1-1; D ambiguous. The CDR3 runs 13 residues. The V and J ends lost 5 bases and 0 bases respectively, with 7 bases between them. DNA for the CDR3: TGTGCCAGCAGTACCCGGGTGAACACTGAAGCTTTCTTT. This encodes CASSTRVNTEAFF.

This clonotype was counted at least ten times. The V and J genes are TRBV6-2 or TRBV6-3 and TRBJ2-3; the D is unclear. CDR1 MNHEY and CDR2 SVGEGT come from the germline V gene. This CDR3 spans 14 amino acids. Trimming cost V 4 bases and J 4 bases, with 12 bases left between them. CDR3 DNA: TGTGCCAGCAGTTGGATTCCCCGCGCAGATACGCAGTATTTT. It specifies CASSWIPRADTQYF.

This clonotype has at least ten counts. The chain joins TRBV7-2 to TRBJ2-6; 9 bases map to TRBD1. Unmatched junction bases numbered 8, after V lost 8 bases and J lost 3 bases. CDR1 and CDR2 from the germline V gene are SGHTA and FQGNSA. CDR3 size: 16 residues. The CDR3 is CASLPGQGLGANVLTF. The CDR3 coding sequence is TGTGCCAGCCTTCCGGGACAGGGACTTGGGGCCAACGTCCTGACTTTC.

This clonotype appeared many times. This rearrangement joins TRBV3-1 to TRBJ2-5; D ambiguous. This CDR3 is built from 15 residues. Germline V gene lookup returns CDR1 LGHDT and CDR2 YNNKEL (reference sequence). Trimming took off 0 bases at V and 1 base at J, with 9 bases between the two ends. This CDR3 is CASSQDWAIQETQYF. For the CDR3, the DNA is TGTGCCAGCAGCCAAGATTGGGCCATCCAAGAGACCCAGTACTTC.

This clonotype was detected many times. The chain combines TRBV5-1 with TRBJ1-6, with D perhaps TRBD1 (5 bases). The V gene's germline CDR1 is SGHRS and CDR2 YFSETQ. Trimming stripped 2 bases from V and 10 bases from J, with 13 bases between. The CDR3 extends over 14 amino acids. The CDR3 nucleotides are TGCGCCAGCAGCTTCGAGATAAGGGGATCACCCCTCCACTTT. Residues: CASSFEIRGSPLHF.

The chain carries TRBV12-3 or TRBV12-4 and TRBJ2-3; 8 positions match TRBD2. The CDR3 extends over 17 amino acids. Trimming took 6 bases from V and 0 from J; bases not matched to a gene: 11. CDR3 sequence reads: CASRPTPGGFSTDTQYF. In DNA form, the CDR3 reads TGTGCCAGCAGGCCCACCCCGGGAGGGTTCAGCACAGATACGCAGTATTTT.

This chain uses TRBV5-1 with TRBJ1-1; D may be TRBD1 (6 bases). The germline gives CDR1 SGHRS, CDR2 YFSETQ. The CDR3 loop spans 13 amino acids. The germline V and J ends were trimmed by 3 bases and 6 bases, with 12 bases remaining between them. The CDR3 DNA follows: TGCGCCAGCAGCTCCGAGGGGGTGGCTGAAGCTTTCTTT. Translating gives CASSSEGVAEAFF. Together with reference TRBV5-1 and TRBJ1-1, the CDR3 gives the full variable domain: KAGVTQTPRYLIKTRGQQVTLSCSPISGHRSVSWYQQTPGQGLQFLFEYFSETQRNKGNFPGRFSGRQFSNSRSEMNVSTLELGDSALYLCASSSEGVAEAFFGQGTRLTVV.

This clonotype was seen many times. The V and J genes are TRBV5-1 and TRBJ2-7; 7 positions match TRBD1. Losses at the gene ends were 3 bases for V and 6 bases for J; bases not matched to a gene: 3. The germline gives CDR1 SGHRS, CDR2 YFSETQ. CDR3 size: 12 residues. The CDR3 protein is CASSSQGSEQYF. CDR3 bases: TGCGCCAGCAGCTCACAGGGGAGCGAGCAGTACTTC.

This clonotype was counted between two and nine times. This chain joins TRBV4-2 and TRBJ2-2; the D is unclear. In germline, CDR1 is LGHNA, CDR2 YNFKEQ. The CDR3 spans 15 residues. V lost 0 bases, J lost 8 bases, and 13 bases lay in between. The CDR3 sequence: CASSQDDRASGELFF. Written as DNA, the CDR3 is TGTGCCAGCAGCCAAGACGACCGAGCATCAGGGGAGCTGTTTTTT.

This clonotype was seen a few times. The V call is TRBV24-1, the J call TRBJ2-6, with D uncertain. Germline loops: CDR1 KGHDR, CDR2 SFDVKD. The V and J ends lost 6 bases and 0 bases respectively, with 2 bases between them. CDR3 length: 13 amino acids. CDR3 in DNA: TGTGCCACCAGTTACTCTGGGGCCAACGTCCTGACTTTC. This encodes CATSYSGANVLTF.

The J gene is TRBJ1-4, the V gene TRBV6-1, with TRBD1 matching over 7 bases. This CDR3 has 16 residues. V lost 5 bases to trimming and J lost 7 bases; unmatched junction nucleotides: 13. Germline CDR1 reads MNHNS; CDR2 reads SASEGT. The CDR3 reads CASSTLVPQGSEKLFF. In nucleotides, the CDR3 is TGTGCCAGCAGTACGTTGGTTCCACAGGGGAGTGAAAAACTGTTTTTT.